This is a list of T cell receptor beta chains from one sample in a study of blood T cell repertoires in COVID-19. The table came from immunoSEQ multiplex PCR; TCRdb's copy has only in-frame clones and leaves some out. The sample has 75,000 to 100,000 clones, about 80% seen once. The source material was peripheral blood. These TCRs come from a man between 70 and 80 years old with acute or convalescent COVID-19. Each CDR3 is given without its conserved first and last residue. Fields, in order: V gene, D gene, J gene, CDR3 protein. A D gene is named only where the DNA matches it firmly.

V: TRBV7-8
D: TRBD2
J: TRBJ2-3
CDR3: ASSPNQREASTDTQY

V: TRBV5-4
D: NA
J: TRBJ2-7
CDR3: ASSLGGMSHEQY

V: TRBV30
D: NA
J: TRBJ2-7
CDR3: AWRPGHTYEQY

V: TRBV28
D: TRBD2
J: TRBJ2-1
CDR3: ASSLRSGRASKDNEQF

V: TRBV14
D: TRBD1
J: TRBJ2-7
CDR3: ASSRDRVDEQY

V: TRBV19
D: NA
J: TRBJ1-5
CDR3: ASSMQGPNQPQH

V: TRBV7-2
D: NA
J: TRBJ2-1
CDR3: ASSLVADSYNEQF

V: TRBV24-1
D: TRBD1
J: TRBJ1-1
CDR3: AVSGTGTEAF

V: TRBV5-6
D: TRBD2
J: TRBJ2-7
CDR3: ASSLGLAVNSYEQY

V: TRBV27
D: TRBD1
J: TRBJ1-2
CDR3: ASSFGTGNYGYT

V: TRBV7-6
D: TRBD1
J: TRBJ2-2
CDR3: ASSLGAGGSSNTGELF

V: TRBV3-1/TRBV3-2
D: TRBD2
J: TRBJ2-4
CDR3: ASSQGTSGIKNIQY

V: TRBV7-2
D: TRBD2
J: TRBJ2-7
CDR3: ASSFGGLAAYEQY

V: TRBV11-3
D: NA
J: TRBJ2-7
CDR3: ASSQDSAYEQY

V: TRBV24-1
D: TRBD2
J: TRBJ2-1
CDR3: ATSAASGGISYNEQF

V: TRBV9
D: TRBD2
J: TRBJ2-1
CDR3: ASSVVAGVTNEQF

V: TRBV5-4
D: NA
J: TRBJ2-5
CDR3: ASSLGVADQETQY

V: TRBV7-7
D: NA
J: TRBJ2-5
CDR3: ASSLGTWGGETQY

V: TRBV7-8
D: TRBD1
J: TRBJ2-7
CDR3: ASSLYQGQGAHEQY

V: TRBV10-3
D: NA
J: TRBJ2-3
CDR3: AISDSSPRTDTQY

V: TRBV30
D: NA
J: TRBJ1-4
CDR3: AWSTPRRSNEKLF

V: TRBV19
D: TRBD2
J: TRBJ2-2
CDR3: ASSKGRVRGVSTGELF

V: TRBV20-1
D: NA
J: TRBJ2-7
CDR3: SASMGLGHYEQY

V: TRBV6-4
D: TRBD2
J: TRBJ2-2
CDR3: ASKLAGAGTGELF

V: TRBV7-9
D: NA
J: TRBJ2-3
CDR3: ASSFDPRTASLLRTQY

V: TRBV4-2
D: TRBD1
J: TRBJ2-4
CDR3: ASSQTGAVIAKNIQY

V: TRBV5-1
D: NA
J: TRBJ2-3
CDR3: ASSSLGGGRDTQY

V: TRBV7-8
D: NA
J: TRBJ2-3
CDR3: ASSRSRTDTQY

V: TRBV28
D: TRBD1
J: TRBJ2-5
CDR3: ASSRNRGSQLETQY

V: TRBV7-2
D: NA
J: TRBJ2-1
CDR3: ASTLARVSYNEQF

V: TRBV28
D: TRBD1
J: TRBJ1-5
CDR3: ASSSPTGGFGQPQH

V: TRBV6-4
D: TRBD1
J: TRBJ1-2
CDR3: ASSKGQNYGYT

V: TRBV11-2
D: NA
J: TRBJ2-1
CDR3: ASKGGSSSYNEQF

V: TRBV5-1
D: TRBD2
J: TRBJ2-5
CDR3: ASSRTGTSGAQETQY

V: TRBV9
D: TRBD2
J: TRBJ2-7
CDR3: ASGAGTYEQY

V: TRBV3-1/TRBV3-2
D: TRBD2
J: TRBJ2-1
CDR3: ASSLQTSGPQF

V: TRBV2
D: TRBD1
J: TRBJ2-3
CDR3: ASSTGGWRTDTQY

V: TRBV30
D: NA
J: TRBJ2-2
CDR3: AGLHRGSGELF

V: TRBV19
D: TRBD2
J: TRBJ2-2
CDR3: ASSFGTSGRPNTGELF

V: TRBV16
D: TRBD2
J: TRBJ2-4
CDR3: ASSQPGGLAGNLAKNIQY

V: TRBV5-4
D: NA
J: TRBJ1-6
CDR3: ASSLWSDSPLH

V: TRBV20-1
D: NA
J: TRBJ2-7
CDR3: SASSGANYEQY

V: TRBV7-9
D: TRBD2
J: TRBJ2-1
CDR3: ASSQGLAGGNEQF

V: TRBV21-1
D: NA
J: TRBJ2-3
CDR3: ASSKGRRLAGGPDTQY